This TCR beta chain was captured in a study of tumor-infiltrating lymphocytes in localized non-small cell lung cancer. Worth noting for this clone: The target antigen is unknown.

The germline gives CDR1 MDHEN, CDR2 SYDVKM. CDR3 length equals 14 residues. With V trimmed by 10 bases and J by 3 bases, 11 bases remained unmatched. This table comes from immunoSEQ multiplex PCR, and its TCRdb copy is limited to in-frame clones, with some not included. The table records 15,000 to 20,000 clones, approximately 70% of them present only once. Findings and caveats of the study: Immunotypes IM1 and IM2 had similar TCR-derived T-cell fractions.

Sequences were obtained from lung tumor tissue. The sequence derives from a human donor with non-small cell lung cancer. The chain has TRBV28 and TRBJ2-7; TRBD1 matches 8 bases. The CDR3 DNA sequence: TGTGCCATCTTGGACCTTGGACAGGGCTACGAGCAGTACTTC. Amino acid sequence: CAILDLGQGYEQYF. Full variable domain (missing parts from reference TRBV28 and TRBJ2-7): DVKVTQSSRYLVKRTGEKVFLECVQDMDHENMFWYRQDPGLGLRLIYFSYDVKMKEKGDIPEGYSVSREKKERFSLILESASTNQTSMYLCAILDLGQGYEQYFGPGTRLTVT.